This T cell receptor (beta chain) was retrieved from a study of cytomegalovirus exposure and HLA in healthy donors. Concerning this clone: The target antigen is unknown.

V was trimmed by 6 bases and J by 0 bases, leaving 18 bases between them. CDR1 is ENHRY and CDR2 is SYGVKD in the germline V gene. The CDR3 sequence is 16 residues long. Points from the study as a whole: Researchers counted 164 TCR beta chains as cytomegalovirus-associated. A previous analysis found most TCR beta V segments productive roughly 87% or roughly 30% of the time.

13 Jbeta primers and 60 Vbeta primers were used for the PCR. Here immunoSEQ multiplex PCR was the method, and the copy in TCRdb shows in-frame clones only, minus some. The table for this sample gives about 160,000 clones. What was sequenced was PBMCs. The chain links TRBV10-3 to TRBJ2-7; TRBD2 is a possible D gene (6 bases). The sequence derives from a man aged 25 to 40 in good health and CMV-seronegative. CDR3 sequence (DNA): TGTGCCATCAGCGAAACGGGGGTAAGGGGCTCCTACGAGCAGTACTTC. Its translation: CAISETGVRGSYEQYF.